This note documents a single T cell receptor beta chain sequence. Its antigen remains unknown. Here immunoSEQ multiplex PCR was the method, and the copy in TCRdb shows in-frame clones only, minus some. The top ten hold around 6.5% of the sample, which has over 30,000 clones, 65% to 75% seen once. This sample is part of a study of immune evolution from preneoplasia to lung adenocarcinoma. Study findings and constraints: Later-stage lesions appeared to have more T cells, more diversity, less clonality.

Resections took place in Japan or China from the mid-2010s to the late 2010s. Histologic diagnosis was independently verified by two lung pathologists. Premalignant or tumor cells were enriched by macro-dissection after pathologic assessment. This CDR3 has 12 residues. Trimming left V 0 bases short and J 11 bases short, with 13 bases between. The germline gives CDR1 SQVTM, CDR2 ANQGSEA. This clonotype was sampled from a person aged 55 to 75 with lung adenocarcinoma. What was sequenced was FFPE invasive lung adenocarcinoma tissue. The rearrangement links TRBV29-1 to TRBJ1-1; D unresolved. CDR3 sequence reads: CSVEDSPRLAFF. CDR3 DNA sequence: TGCAGCGTTGAAGATTCCCCAAGACTTGCTTTCTTT.